The subject of this entry is one TCR beta chain. These data originate in a study of blood T cell repertoires in COVID-19. Study as a whole: Collection of acute and convalescent COVID-19 samples took place in the United States, Italy and Spain. The analysed material was cDNA or gDNA that came from T cells, B-cell-depleted T cells, or PBMCs.

Original handling: Using reference gene primer amplification, nucleated cell counts were estimated. The repertoire was sequenced with immunoSEQ multiplex PCR; TCRdb's copy has only in-frame clones and lacks some. For V, J and clone size, that table is used; D and trimming come from the DNA. The profile covers around 56,000 clones, with around 79% appearing a single time and 2.5% to 3.5% taken by the ten largest. This clonotype was sampled from a man in his fifties or sixties with acute or convalescent COVID-19. Sequencing was done on a sample of peripheral blood.

The CDR3 region is CASSTDPGYAEQFF. The DNA of the CDR3 is TGTGCCAGCAGCACCGACCCAGGGTATGCTGAGCAGTTCTTC. This chain links TRBV28 with TRBJ2-1; D is possibly TRBD1 (5 bases). The V gene lost 6 bases and the J gene lost 9 bases, with 18 bases spanning the gap. Germline V CDR1 and CDR2: MDHEN, SYDVKM. The CDR3 length is 14 residues.